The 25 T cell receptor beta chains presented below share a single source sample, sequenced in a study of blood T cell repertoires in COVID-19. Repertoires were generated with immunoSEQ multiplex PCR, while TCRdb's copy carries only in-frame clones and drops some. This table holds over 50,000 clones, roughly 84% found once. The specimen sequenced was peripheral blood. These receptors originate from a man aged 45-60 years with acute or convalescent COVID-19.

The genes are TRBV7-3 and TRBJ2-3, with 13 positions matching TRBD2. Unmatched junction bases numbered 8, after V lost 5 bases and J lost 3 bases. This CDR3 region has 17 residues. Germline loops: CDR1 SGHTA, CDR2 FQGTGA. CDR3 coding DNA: TGTGCCAGCAGCCAATGGACTAGCGGGGGTGGAACAGATACGCAGTATTTT. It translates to CASSQWTSGGGTDTQYF.

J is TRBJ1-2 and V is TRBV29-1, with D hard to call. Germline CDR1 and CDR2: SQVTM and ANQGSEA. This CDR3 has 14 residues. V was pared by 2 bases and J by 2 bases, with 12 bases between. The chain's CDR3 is CSVEFIARNYGYTF. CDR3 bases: TGCAGCGTTGAATTTATAGCGAGGAACTATGGCTACACCTTC. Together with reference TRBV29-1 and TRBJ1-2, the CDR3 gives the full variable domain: SAVISQKPSRDICQRGTSLTIQCQVDSQVTMMFWYRQQPGQSLTLIATANQGSEATYESGFVIDKFPISRPNLTFSTLTVSNMSPEDSSIYLCSVEFIARNYGYTFGSGTRLTVV.

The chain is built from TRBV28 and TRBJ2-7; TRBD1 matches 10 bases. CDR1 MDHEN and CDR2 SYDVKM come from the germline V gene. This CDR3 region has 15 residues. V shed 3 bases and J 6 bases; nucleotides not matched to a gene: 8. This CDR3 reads CASSFRDRGRIEQYF. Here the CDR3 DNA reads TGTGCCAGCAGTTTCCGAGACAGGGGGCGCATCGAGCAGTACTTC.

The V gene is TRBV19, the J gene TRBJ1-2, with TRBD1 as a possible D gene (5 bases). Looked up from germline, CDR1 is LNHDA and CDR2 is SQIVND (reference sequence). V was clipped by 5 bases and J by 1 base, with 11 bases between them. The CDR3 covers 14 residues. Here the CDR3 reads CASSPADSNYGYTF. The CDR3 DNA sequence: TGTGCCAGTAGTCCGGCTGACAGTAACTATGGCTACACCTTC.

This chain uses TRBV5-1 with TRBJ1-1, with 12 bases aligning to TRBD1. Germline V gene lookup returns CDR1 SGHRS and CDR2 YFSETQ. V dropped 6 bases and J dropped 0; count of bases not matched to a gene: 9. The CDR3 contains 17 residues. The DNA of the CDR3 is TGCGCCAGCACCCGAGGGACAGGGGGCCAAATGAACACTGAAGCTTTCTTT. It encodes CASTRGTGGQMNTEAFF.

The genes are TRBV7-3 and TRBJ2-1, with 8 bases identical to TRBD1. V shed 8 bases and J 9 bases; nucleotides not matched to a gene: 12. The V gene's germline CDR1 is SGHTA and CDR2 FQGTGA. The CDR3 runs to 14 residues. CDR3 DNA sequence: TGTGCCAGCGGAAATACAGGGGGTTTCGGTGAGCAGTTCTTC. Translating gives CASGNTGGFGEQFF.

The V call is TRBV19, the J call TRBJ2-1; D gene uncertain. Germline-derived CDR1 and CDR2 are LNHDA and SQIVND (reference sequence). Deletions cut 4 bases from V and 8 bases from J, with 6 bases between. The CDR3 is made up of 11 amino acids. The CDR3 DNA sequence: TGTGCCAGTAGTAGGCTCGATGAGCAGTTCTTC. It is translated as CASSRLDEQFF.

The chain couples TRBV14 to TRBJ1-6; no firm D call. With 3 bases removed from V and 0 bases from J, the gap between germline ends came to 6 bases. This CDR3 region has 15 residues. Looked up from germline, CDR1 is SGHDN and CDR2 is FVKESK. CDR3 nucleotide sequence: TGTGCCAGCAGCCAGAGTAGCTCCTATAATTCACCCCTCCACTTT. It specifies CASSQSSSYNSPLHF.

The DNA for the CDR3 is TGTGCCAGCAGTGACCTATATAGCAATCAGCCCCAGCATTTT. Its translation is CASSDLYSNQPQHF. The rearrangement uses TRBV25-1 and TRBJ1-5; D is unclear. The CDR3 contains 14 residues. Trimming removed 3 bases from V and 0 bases from J, with 6 bases in between. The germline V gene encodes CDR1 MGHDK and CDR2 SYGVNS.

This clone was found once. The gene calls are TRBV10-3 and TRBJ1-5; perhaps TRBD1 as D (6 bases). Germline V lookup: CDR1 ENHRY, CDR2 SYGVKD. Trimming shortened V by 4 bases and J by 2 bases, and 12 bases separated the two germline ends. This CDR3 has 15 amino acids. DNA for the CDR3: TGTGCCATCAGTGGCAATGAGGGGGGCAATCAGCCCCAGCATTTT. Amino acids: CAISGNEGGNQPQHF.

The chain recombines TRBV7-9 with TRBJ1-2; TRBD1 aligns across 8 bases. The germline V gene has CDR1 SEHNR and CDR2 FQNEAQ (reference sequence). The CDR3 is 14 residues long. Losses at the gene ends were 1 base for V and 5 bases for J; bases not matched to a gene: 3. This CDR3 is CASSLVDRDYGYTF. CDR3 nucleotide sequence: TGTGCCAGCAGCTTAGTGGACAGGGATTATGGCTACACCTTC.

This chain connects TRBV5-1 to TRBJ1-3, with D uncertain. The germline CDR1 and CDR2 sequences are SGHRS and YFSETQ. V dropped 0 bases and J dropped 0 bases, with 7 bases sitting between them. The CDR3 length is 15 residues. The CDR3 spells CASSLGSVSGNTIYF. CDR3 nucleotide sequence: TGCGCCAGCAGCTTGGGGTCGGTCTCTGGAAACACCATATATTTT.

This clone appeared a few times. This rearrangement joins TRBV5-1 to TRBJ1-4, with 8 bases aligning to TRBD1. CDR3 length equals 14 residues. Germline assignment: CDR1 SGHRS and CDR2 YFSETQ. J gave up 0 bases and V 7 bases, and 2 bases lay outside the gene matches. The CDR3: CASRTGPTNEKLFF. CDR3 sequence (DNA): TGCGCCAGCCGGACAGGGCCAACTAATGAAAAACTGTTTTTT.

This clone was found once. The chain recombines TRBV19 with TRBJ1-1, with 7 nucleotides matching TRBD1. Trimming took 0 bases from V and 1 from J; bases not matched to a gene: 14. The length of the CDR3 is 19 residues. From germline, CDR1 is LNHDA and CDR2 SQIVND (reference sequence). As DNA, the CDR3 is TGTGCCAGTAGTATAGATTCTTTCTTTTTGGGACAGAAGAACACTGAAGCTTTCTTT. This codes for CASSIDSFFLGQKNTEAFF.

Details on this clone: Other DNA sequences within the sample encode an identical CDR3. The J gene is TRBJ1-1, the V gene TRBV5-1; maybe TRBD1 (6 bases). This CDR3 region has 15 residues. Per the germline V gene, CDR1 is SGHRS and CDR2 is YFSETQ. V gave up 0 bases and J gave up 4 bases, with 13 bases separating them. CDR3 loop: CASSLAGASSTEAFF. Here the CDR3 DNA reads TGCGCCAGCAGCTTGGCAGGGGCGTCGAGCACTGAAGCTTTCTTT.

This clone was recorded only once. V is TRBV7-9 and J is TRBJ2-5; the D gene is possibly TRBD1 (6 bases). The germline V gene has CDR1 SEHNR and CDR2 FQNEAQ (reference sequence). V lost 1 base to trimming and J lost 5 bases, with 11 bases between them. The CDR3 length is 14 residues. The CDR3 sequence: CASSLGLRGETQYF. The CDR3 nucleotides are TGTGCCAGCAGCTTAGGACTGAGGGGGGAGACCCAGTACTTC.

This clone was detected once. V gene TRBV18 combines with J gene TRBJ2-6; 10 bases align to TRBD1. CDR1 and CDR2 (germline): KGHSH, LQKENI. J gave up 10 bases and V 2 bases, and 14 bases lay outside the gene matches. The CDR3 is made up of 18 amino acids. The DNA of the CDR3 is TGTGCCAGCTCACCAAGTCCCCAGACAGGGGGCCGAAATAACGTCCTGACTTTC. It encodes CASSPSPQTGGRNNVLTF.

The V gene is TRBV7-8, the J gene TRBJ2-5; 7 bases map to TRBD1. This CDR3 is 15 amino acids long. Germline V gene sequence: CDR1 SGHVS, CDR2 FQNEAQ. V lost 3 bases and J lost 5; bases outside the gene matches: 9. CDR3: CASSFTGVDRETQYF. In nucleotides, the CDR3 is TGTGCCAGCAGCTTTACAGGGGTGGACCGGGAGACCCAGTACTTC.

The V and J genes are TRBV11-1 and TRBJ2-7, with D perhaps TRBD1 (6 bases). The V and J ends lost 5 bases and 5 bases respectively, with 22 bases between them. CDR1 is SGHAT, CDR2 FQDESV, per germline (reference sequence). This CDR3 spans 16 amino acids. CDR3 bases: TGTGCCAGCAGCCACTTGGACAGTCCTTTTGGAGACGAGCAGTACTTC. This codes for CASSHLDSPFGDEQYF.

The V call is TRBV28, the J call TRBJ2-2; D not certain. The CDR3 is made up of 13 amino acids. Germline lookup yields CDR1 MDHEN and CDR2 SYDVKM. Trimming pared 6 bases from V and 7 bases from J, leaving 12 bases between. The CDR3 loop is CASSRHSVGELFF. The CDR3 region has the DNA TGTGCCAGCAGCCGTCACTCCGTCGGGGAGCTGTTTTTT. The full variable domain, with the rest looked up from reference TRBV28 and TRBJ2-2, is DVKVTQSSRYLVKRTGEKVFLECVQDMDHENMFWYRQDPGLGLRLIYFSYDVKMKEKGDIPEGYSVSREKKERFSLILESASTNQTSMYLCASSRHSVGELFFGEGSRLTVL.

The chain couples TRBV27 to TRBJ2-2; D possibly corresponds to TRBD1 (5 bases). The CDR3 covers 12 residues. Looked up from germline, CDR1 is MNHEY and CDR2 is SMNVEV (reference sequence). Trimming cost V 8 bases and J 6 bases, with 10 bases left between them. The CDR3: CASGAVAGELFF. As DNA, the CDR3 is TGTGCCAGCGGGGCCGTGGCCGGGGAGCTGTTTTTT.

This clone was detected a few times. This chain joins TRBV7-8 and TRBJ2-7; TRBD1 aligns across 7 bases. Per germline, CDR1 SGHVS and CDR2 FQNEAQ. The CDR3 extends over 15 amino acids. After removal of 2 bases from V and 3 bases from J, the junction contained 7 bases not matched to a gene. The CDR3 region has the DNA TGTGCCAGCAGCTTAACACAGGGGTTGGTCTACGAGCAGTACTTC. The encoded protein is CASSLTQGLVYEQYF.

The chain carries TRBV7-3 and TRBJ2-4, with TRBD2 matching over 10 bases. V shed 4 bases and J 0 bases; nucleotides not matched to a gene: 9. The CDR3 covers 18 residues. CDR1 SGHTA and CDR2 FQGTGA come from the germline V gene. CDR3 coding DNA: TGTGCCAGCAGCTACCCACTAGCGGGGCTACTAGCCAAAAACATTCAGTACTTC. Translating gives CASSYPLAGLLAKNIQYF.

The CDR3 bases are TGTGCCAGTTCTAATTCGGCGGGCCCCTACGAGCAGTACTTC. It translates to CASSNSAGPYEQYF. V and J are TRBV19 and TRBJ2-7; D is perhaps TRBD2 (5 bases). V lost 8 bases and J lost 2, with 16 bases in between. Germline V gene data show CDR1 as LNHDA and CDR2 as SQIVND (reference sequence). This CDR3 contains 14 residues.

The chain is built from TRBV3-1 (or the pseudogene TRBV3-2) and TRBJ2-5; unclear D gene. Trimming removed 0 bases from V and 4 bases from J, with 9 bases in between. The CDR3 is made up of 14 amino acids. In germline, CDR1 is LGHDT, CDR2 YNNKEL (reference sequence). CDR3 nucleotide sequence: TGTGCCAGCAGCCAAGAACCCCCCAGAGAGACCCAGTACTTC. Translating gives CASSQEPPRETQYF.